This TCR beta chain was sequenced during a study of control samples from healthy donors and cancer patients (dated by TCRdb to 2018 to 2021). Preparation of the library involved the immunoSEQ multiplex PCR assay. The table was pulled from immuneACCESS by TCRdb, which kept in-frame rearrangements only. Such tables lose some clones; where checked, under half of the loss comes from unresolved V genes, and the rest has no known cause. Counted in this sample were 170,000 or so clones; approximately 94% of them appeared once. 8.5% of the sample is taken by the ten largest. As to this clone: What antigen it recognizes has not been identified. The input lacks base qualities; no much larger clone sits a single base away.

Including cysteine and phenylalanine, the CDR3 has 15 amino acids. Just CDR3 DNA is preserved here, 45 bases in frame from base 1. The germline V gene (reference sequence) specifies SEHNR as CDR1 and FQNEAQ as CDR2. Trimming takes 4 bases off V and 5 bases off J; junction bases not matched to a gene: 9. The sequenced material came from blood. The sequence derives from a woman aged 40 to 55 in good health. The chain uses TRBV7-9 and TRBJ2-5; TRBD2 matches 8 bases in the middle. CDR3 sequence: CASSSERGPRETQYF. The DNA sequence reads TGTGCCAGCAGCTCTGAGCGGGGGCCTAGGGAGACCCAGTACTTC.